Each of the 4 T cell receptor beta chains below was sequenced from the same sample in a study of T cell responses to AZD1222 COVID-19 vaccine. Using immunoSEQ multiplex PCR, the repertoire was profiled, and TCRdb retains in-frame clones only, with some absent. Of fewer than 200,000 clones listed, around 88% are singletons. Sequencing used peripheral blood, obtained 28 days after the second AZD1222 dose. These receptors came from an adult who received the AZD1222 COVID-19 vaccine.

The chain uses TRBV20-1 and TRBJ1-6; D not certain. The CDR3 contains 14 residues. In germline, CDR1 is DFQATT, CDR2 SNEGSKA (reference sequence). V was trimmed by 3 bases and J by 7 bases, leaving 13 bases between them. The CDR3 region is CSASVPGANSPLHF. The CDR3, as DNA: TGCAGTGCTAGTGTGCCGGGAGCCAATTCACCCCTCCACTTT.

The rearrangement joins TRBV3-1 (or the pseudogene TRBV3-2) to TRBJ1-1; tentative D call: TRBD1 (5 bases). Germline V gene sequence: CDR1 LGHDT, CDR2 YNNKEL (reference sequence). This CDR3 is built from 13 residues. Trimming pared 4 bases from V and 4 bases from J, leaving 10 bases between. CDR3: CASSPPGTTEAFF. The CDR3 nucleotides read TGTGCCAGCAGCCCCCCAGGGACCACTGAAGCTTTCTTT.

The chain uses TRBV10-1 and TRBJ1-1, with D unclear. The CDR3 is 13 amino acids. V lost 5 bases and J lost 3, with 10 bases in between. From germline, CDR1 is WNHNN and CDR2 SYGVQD (reference sequence). In DNA form, the CDR3 reads TGCGCCAGCAGTCACGACGTGGACACTGAAGCTTTCTTT. It is translated as CASSHDVDTEAFF.

This clone was detected only once. The V call is TRBV5-4, the J call TRBJ1-1; 7 positions agree with TRBD1. The CDR3 runs to 17 residues. The junction had 14 bases not matched to a gene; V was cut back by 4 bases and J by 2 bases. Germline CDR1 reads SGHNT; CDR2 reads YYREEE (reference sequence). The CDR3 loop is CASSPRYTGTANTEAFF. CDR3 coding DNA: TGTGCCAGCAGCCCACGTTATACCGGGACAGCCAACACTGAAGCTTTCTTT.